The 2 T cell receptor beta chains in this list originate from one sample, sequenced in a study of T cell responses to AZD1222 COVID-19 vaccine. Using immunoSEQ multiplex PCR, the repertoire was profiled, and TCRdb retains in-frame clones only, with some absent. The sample includes approximately 150,000 clones, about 90% of them seen just once. This specimen consisted of peripheral blood, obtained 28 days after the second dose of the MenACWY control vaccine. These TCRs come from an adult who received the MenACWY meningococcal vaccine as a control.

The chain links TRBV3-1 (or the pseudogene TRBV3-2) to TRBJ1-5; 11 bases agree with TRBD1. Trimming at V came to 0 bases and at J to 7 bases, leaving 5 bases not matched to a gene. CDR3 length: 16 amino acids. Germline V gene sequence: CDR1 LGHDT, CDR2 YNNKEL (reference sequence). The chain's CDR3 is CASSQDKGTGGQPQHF. CDR3 sequence (DNA): TGTGCCAGCAGCCAAGATAAGGGGACAGGGGGACAGCCCCAGCATTTT.

The V gene is TRBV18, the J gene TRBJ1-6; unclear D gene. The CDR3 loop spans 12 amino acids. Trimming pared 3 bases from V and 8 bases from J, leaving 5 bases between. Germline CDR1 reads KGHSH; CDR2 reads LQKENI. Written as DNA, the CDR3 is TGTGCCAGCTCACCGGGAGATTCACCCCTCCACTTT. Amino acids: CASSPGDSPLHF.